The 13 T cell receptor beta chains listed next were all sequenced from one sample in a study of T cells in Graves' hyperthyroidism and ophthalmopathy. The investigators amplified TCR beta CDR3 regions from RNA transcripts. First-round RT-PCR with HTBI primers amplified the TCR CDR3 region. Each CDR3 protein is one row after TCRdb ran MiXCR on the multiplex PCR reads. The table has 500,000 to 600,000 distinct CDR3 sequences, 40% to 55% seen once. Sequencing was done on a sample of peripheral blood or thyroid tissue (not recorded which). These receptors were taken from a woman aged 18-30 years with Graves' hyperthyroidism.

This clonotype was seen ten or more times. CDR3 sequence reads: CASSAPIGTKEETQYF. CDR3 DNA sequence: TGTGCCAGCAGCGCCCCAATCGGGACGAAAGAAGAGACCCAGTACTTC. This rearrangement joins TRBV9 to TRBJ2-5; D tentatively reads TRBD1 or TRBD2 (5 bases each). The CDR3 is 16 residues long. V was cut by 3 bases and J by 3 bases, with 18 bases left in between. Germline CDR1 is SGDLS and CDR2 is YYNGEE.

This clonotype was seen more than once but under ten times. The chain recombines TRBV7-9 with TRBJ2-1; tentatively, D is TRBD2 (6 bases). In germline, CDR1 is SEHNR, CDR2 FQNEAQ (reference sequence). The CDR3 extends over 14 amino acids. V was shortened by 6 bases and J by 1 base, with 10 bases between the two germline ends. The CDR3 here is CASSRGTSYNEQFF. The CDR3 DNA sequence: TGTGCCAGCAGTCGGGGGACGTCCTACAATGAGCAGTTCTTC.

This clonotype was seen only once. The chain recombines TRBV9 with TRBJ2-7, with 14 positions matching TRBD2. The CDR3 covers 15 residues. The V gene's germline CDR1 is SGDLS and CDR2 YYNGEE. With V trimmed by 2 bases and J by 9 bases, 7 bases remained unmatched. The CDR3 loop reads CASSVGTSGSDTQYF. CDR3 nucleotide sequence: TGTGCCAGCAGCGTGGGGACTAGCGGGAGTGATACGCAGTACTTC. Variable domain in full (rest from reference TRBV9 and TRBJ2-7): DSGVTQTPKHLITATGQRVTLRCSPRSGDLSVYWYQQSLDQGLQFLIQYYNGEERAKGNILERFSAQQFPDLHSELNLSSLELGDSALYFCASSVGTSGSDTQYFGPGTRLTVT.

The rearrangement links TRBV19 to TRBJ2-5; 8 bases align to TRBD1. Germline V gene data show CDR1 as LNHDA and CDR2 as SQIVND (reference sequence). With V trimmed by 5 bases and J by 5 bases, 7 bases remained unmatched. The CDR3 loop spans 14 amino acids. The chain's CDR3 is CASSFDRGRETQYF. The CDR3 coding sequence is TGTGCCAGTAGTTTCGACAGGGGAAGGGAGACCCAGTACTTC.

The J gene is TRBJ2-5, the V gene TRBV20-1; 11 bases are shared with TRBD2. The germline V gene has CDR1 DFQATT and CDR2 SNEGSKA (reference sequence). Trimming at V came to 4 bases and at J to 5 bases, leaving 6 bases not matched to a gene. CDR3 size: 14 residues. CDR3 sequence: CSAIAGGPEETQYF. The CDR3 nucleotides are TGCAGTGCTATAGCGGGAGGGCCGGAGGAGACCCAGTACTTC.

The chain uses TRBV9 and TRBJ1-5; D ambiguous. The CDR3 is 14 amino acids. Looked up from germline, CDR1 is SGDLS and CDR2 is YYNGEE. Trimming left V 1 base short and J 7 bases short, with 12 bases between. The CDR3 loop reads CASSVSGSGQPQHF. The CDR3, as DNA: TGTGCCAGCAGCGTATCGGGGAGCGGGCAGCCCCAGCATTTT.

The CDR3 region has the DNA TGTGCCAGCAGCTGGACAGGGTCTACTCGGGGCTACACCTTC. Translating gives CASSWTGSTRGYTF. The chain uses TRBV9 and TRBJ1-2, with 8 positions matching TRBD1. V was clipped by 4 bases and J by 8 bases; unmatched bases: 10. CDR1 and CDR2 from the germline V gene are SGDLS and YYNGEE. This CDR3 contains 14 residues.

This clonotype was recorded at least ten times. This rearrangement joins TRBV7-9 to TRBJ2-5; no clear D. Germline assignment: CDR1 SEHNR and CDR2 FQNEAQ (reference sequence). The length of the CDR3 is 14 residues. Trimming stripped 0 bases from V and 2 bases from J, with 7 bases between. This chain's CDR3 is CASSLALGQETQYF. The DNA of the CDR3 is TGTGCCAGCAGCTTAGCGTTAGGTCAAGAGACCCAGTACTTC.

The table lists this clonotype with many counts. The DNA for the CDR3 is TGCAGTGCTAGACCTGGGACCCCCCCCTACGAGCAGTACTTC. It yields the protein CSARPGTPPYEQYF. The J gene is TRBJ2-7, the V gene TRBV20-1, with D tentatively TRBD1 or TRBD2 (5 bases each). Trimming took 2 bases from V and 2 from J, leaving 13 bases between them. CDR1 is DFQATT and CDR2 is SNEGSKA in the germline V gene (reference sequence). This CDR3 contains 14 residues.

This clonotype has at least ten counts. This rearrangement joins TRBV6-2 or TRBV6-3 to TRBJ2-7; 7 bases match TRBD2. The V gene's germline CDR1 is MNHEY and CDR2 SVGEGT. V was clipped by 0 bases and J by 0 bases; unmatched bases: 5. The CDR3 contains 16 residues. The CDR3 nucleotides read TGTGCCAGCAGTTACTCGAGCGGGGAGAGCTCCTACGAGCAGTACTTC. This codes for CASSYSSGESSYEQYF.

This clonotype was seen at least ten times. This rearrangement joins TRBV4-2 to TRBJ2-2; TRBD2 matches 9 bases. The CDR3 is made up of 17 amino acids. V trimming: 1 base; J trimming: 6 bases; junction bases outside the gene matches: 9. Germline-derived CDR1 and CDR2 are LGHNA and YNFKEQ. CDR3 loop: CASSQGLRLADAGELFF. The DNA for the CDR3 is TGTGCCAGCAGCCAAGGCCTGCGACTAGCGGATGCCGGGGAGCTGTTTTTT.

This clonotype was found once. CDR3 loop: CASSLPRTGANVLTF. In nucleotides, the CDR3 is TGCGCCAGCAGCTTGCCGAGGACAGGGGCCAACGTCCTGACTTTC. The rearrangement links TRBV5-1 to TRBJ2-6; perhaps TRBD1 as D (5 bases). The V gene's germline CDR1 is SGHRS and CDR2 YFSETQ. The CDR3 runs to 15 residues. The ends were cut back, 1 base at V and 4 bases at J, with 9 bases in the middle.

The CDR3 protein is CASSFLSGEPDTQYF. In DNA form, the CDR3 reads TGTGCCAGCAGCTTCCTTAGCGGGGAACCCGATACGCAGTATTTT. The chain couples TRBV12-3 or TRBV12-4 to TRBJ2-7, with 8 positions matching TRBD2. Gene TRBJ2-3 matches the end of the DNA better, so the J call may be wrong. The CDR3 has 15 amino acids.